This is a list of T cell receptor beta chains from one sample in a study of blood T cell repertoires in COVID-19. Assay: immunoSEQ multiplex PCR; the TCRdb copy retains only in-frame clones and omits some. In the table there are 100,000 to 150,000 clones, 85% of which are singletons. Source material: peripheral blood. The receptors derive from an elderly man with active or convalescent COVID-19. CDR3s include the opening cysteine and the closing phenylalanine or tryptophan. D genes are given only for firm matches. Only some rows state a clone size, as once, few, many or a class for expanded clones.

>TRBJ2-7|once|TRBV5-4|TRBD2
CASSLDGGAHEQYF
TGTGCCAGCAGCTTGGACGGGGGGGCCCACGAGCAGTACTTC
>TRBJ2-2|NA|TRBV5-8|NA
CASSRLSRSGELFF
TGTGCCAGCAGCCGACTGTCCCGGTCCGGGGAGCTGTTTTTT
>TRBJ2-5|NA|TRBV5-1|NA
CASSSGTTKLETQYF
TGCGCCAGCAGCTCTGGGACAACGAAGTTGGAGACCCAGTACTTC
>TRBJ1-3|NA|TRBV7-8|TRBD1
CASSLGDRGINTIYF
TGTGCCAGCAGCTTAGGGGACAGGGGGATAAACACCATATATTTT
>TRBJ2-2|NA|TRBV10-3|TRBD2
CAMGTSGSPGTGELFF
TGTGCCATGGGGACTAGCGGGAGTCCGGGCACCGGGGAGCTGTTTTTT
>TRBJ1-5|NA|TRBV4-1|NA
CASSPNTNNQPQHF
TGCGCCAGCAGCCCAAACACGAACAATCAGCCCCAGCATTTT
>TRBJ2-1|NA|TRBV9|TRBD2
CASSDSQAGFGNEQFF
TGTGCCAGCAGCGACTCCCAAGCGGGATTTGGGAATGAGCAGTTCTTC
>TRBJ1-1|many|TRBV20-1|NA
CSASGPGTEAFF
TGCAGTGCTAGTGGGCCGGGCACTGAAGCTTTCTTT
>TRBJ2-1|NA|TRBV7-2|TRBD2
CASSLVASGSYEQFF
TGTGCCAGCAGCTTAGTAGCTAGCGGGAGCTATGAGCAGTTCTTC
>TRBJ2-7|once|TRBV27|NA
CASSLVSGGFYEQYF
TGTGCCAGCAGTTTAGTAAGCGGTGGTTTCTACGAGCAGTACTTC
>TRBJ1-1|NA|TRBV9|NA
CASSVSVNTEAFF
TGTGCCAGCAGCGTATCAGTGAACACTGAAGCTTTCTTT
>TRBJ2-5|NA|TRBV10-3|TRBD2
CASTSGIWETQYF
TGTGCCAGCACTAGCGGGATTTGGGAGACCCAGTACTTC
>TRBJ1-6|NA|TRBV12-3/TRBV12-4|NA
CASSFRENSPLHF
TGTGCCAGCAGTTTTCGGGAAAATTCACCCCTCCACTTT
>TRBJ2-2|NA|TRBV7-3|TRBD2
CASSSGLADGELFF
TGTGCCAGCAGCTCGGGACTAGCGGACGGGGAGCTGTTTTTT
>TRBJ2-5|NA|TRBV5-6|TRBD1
CASSLRTGTFRETQYF
TGTGCCAGCAGCCTCCGGACAGGAACCTTCCGAGAGACCCAGTACTTC
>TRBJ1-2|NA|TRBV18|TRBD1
CASSRAPDRGFDGYTF
TGTGCCAGCTCACGAGCCCCGGACAGGGGGTTCGATGGCTACACCTTC
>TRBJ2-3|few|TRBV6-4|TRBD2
CASSETSGTSTDTQYF
TGTGCCAGCAGTGAGACTAGCGGGACAAGCACAGATACGCAGTATTTT
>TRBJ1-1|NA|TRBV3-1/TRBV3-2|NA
CASSPGGNTEAFF
TGTGCCAGCAGCCCCGGGGGGAACACTGAAGCTTTCTTT
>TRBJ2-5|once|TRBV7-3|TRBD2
CASSKSGLAGQTQYF
TGTGCCAGCAGCAAATCGGGACTAGCGGGCCAGACCCAGTACTTC
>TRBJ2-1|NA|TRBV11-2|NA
CASSPGSGSYNEQFF
TGTGCCAGCAGCCCCGGGTCTGGCTCCTACAATGAGCAGTTCTTC
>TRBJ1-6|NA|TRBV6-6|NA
CASGGTYNSPLHF
TGTGCCAGCGGAGGGACTTATAATTCACCCCTCCACTTT
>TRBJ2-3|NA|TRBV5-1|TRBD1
CASSLEHRGRTDTQYF
TGCGCCAGCAGCTTAGAACACAGGGGCCGCACAGATACGCAGTATTTT
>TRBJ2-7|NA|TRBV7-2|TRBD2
CASSLRPGLAGPGGYEQYF
TGTGCCAGCAGCTTACGCCCTGGACTAGCGGGTCCCGGGGGGTACGAGCAGTACTTC
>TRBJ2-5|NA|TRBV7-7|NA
CASSLADRPQETQYF
TGTGCCAGCAGCTTAGCGGACAGACCTCAAGAGACCCAGTACTTC
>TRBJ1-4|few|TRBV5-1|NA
CASRLNEKLFF
TGCGCCAGCAGACTTAATGAAAAACTGTTTTTT
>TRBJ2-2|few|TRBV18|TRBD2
CASSHGLAEPRGTGELFF
TGTGCCAGCTCACACGGACTAGCGGAGCCGCGAGGCACCGGGGAGCTGTTTTTT
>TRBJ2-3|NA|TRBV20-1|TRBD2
CSASDSGRGGTDTQYF
TGCAGTGCTAGTGACAGCGGGAGGGGGGGCACAGATACGCAGTATTTT
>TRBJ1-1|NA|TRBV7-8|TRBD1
CASSLIAGGSAEAFF
TGTGCCAGCAGCTTGATCGCAGGGGGGTCAGCTGAAGCTTTCTTT
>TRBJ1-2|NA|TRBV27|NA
CASSRDRNYGYTF
TGTGCCAGCAGCCGCGATAGAAACTATGGCTACACCTTC
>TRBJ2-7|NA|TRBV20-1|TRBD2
CSASWREVNEQYF
TGCAGTGCTAGTTGGCGGGAGGTGAACGAGCAGTACTTC
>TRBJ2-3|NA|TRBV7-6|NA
CASSLIMAPGSDTQYF
TGTGCCAGCAGCTTAATAATGGCCCCGGGGTCAGATACGCAGTATTTT
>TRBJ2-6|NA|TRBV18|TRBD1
CASSPRQGPSSGANVLTF
TGTGCCAGCTCACCACGACAGGGCCCCAGCTCTGGGGCCAACGTCCTGACTTTC
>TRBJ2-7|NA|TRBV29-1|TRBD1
CSVLYGTGGNEQYF
TGCAGCGTTCTCTACGGGACAGGGGGCAACGAGCAGTACTTC
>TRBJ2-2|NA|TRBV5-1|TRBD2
CASSLLTAGLNTGELFF
TGCGCCAGCAGCTTGTTGACAGCGGGGTTGAACACCGGGGAGCTGTTTTTT
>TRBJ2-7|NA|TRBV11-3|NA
CASSLEWDNYEQYF
TGTGCCAGCAGCTTAGAGTGGGACAACTACGAGCAGTACTTC
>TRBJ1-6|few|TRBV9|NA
CASTFGGNSPLHF
TGTGCCAGCACTTTCGGGGGTAATTCACCCCTCCACTTT
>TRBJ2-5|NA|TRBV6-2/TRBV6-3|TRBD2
CASSYSAGGWQETQYF
TGTGCCAGCAGTTATTCAGCGGGAGGTTGGCAAGAGACCCAGTACTTC
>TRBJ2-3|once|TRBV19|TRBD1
CASSHLAGGRDTQYF
TGTGCCAGTAGCCACCTGGCAGGGGGCAGGGATACGCAGTATTTT
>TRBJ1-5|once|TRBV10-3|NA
CAISDGGNNQPQHF
TGTGCCATCAGTGATGGCGGCAACAATCAGCCCCAGCATTTT
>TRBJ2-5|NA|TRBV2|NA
CASSDPGVKTQYF
TGTGCCAGCAGTGATCCGGGAGTAAAGACCCAGTACTTC
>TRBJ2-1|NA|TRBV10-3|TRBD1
CAISGQGDEQFF
TGTGCCATCAGTGGACAGGGGGATGAGCAGTTCTTC
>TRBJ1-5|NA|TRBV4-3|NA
CASSQDRGEPQHF
TGCGCCAGCAGCCAAGATCGGGGGGAGCCCCAGCATTTT